Shown below are 21 T cell receptor beta chains from a single sample sequenced in a study of T cells after yellow fever vaccination (dated by TCRdb to the late 2010s). Library preparation was by 5' RACE. The sequencer listed for this sample is Illumina HiSeq 2500. TCRdb took the public reads, trimmed them with fastp at Q25, ran MiXCR for clone calling and kept in-frame beta chains. Each CDR3 protein appears once, grouped with its most common genes and DNA. The sample table contains 250,000 or so distinct CDR3 sequences; only one count was recorded for roughly 7.2% of them. The ten largest clonotypes hold roughly 0.93% of the sample. The intended sense of this specimen's treatment or condition label: live attenuated yellow fever vaccine strain. The sequenced sample was CD4+ T cells sorted from PBMCs, obtained 15 days after the yellow fever booster vaccination. The receptor source for this set is a man aged 25 to 40 who received the YFV17D yellow fever vaccine.

This clonotype has a count of ten or more. The chain recombines TRBV7-9 with TRBJ2-6, with no clear D. Trimming cost V 4 bases and J 0 bases, with 7 bases left between them. The CDR3 runs to 15 residues. Germline V CDR1 and CDR2: SEHNR, FQNEAQ (reference sequence). The CDR3 loop is CASSYQSSGANVLTF. Written as DNA, the CDR3 is TGTGCCAGCAGCTACCAGAGCTCTGGGGCCAACGTCCTGACTTTC.

This clonotype was observed a few times. The V call is TRBV7-8, the J call TRBJ1-6, with 7 bases that match TRBD1. With V trimmed by 10 bases and J by 7 bases, 10 bases remained unmatched. This CDR3 is 14 amino acids long. The germline V gene has CDR1 SGHVS and CDR2 FQNEAQ. In nucleotides, the CDR3 is TGTGCCACTACAACCGGGACAGTGAATTCACCCCTCCACTTT. It specifies CATTTGTVNSPLHF.

This chain uses TRBV27 with TRBJ1-6; D unresolved. The CDR3 is 15 residues long. Deletions cut 6 bases from V and 3 bases from J, with 12 bases between. Looked up from germline, CDR1 is MNHEY and CDR2 is SMNVEV (reference sequence). This chain's CDR3 is CASREAGVYNSPLHF. The CDR3 nucleotides read TGTGCCAGCAGGGAGGCAGGCGTCTATAATTCACCCCTCCACTTT.

There are many counts of this clonotype. The junction and the germline gene differ at one end; a read error may be behind it. This chain connects TRBV5-1 to TRBJ2-1, with 7 bases matching TRBD2. CDR3 length equals 13 residues. CDR1 and CDR2 from the germline V gene are SGHRS and YFSETQ. The CDR3 loop reads CASSPLTSARLVF. Written as DNA, the CDR3 is TGCGCCAGCAGCCCCCTCACTAGCGCCCGACTCGTCTTC.

The genes are TRBV27 and TRBJ2-7; TRBD2 matches at 8 bases. In germline, CDR1 is MNHEY, CDR2 SMNVEV (reference sequence). The CDR3 is made up of 15 amino acids. V shed 0 bases, J shed 3 bases, and the junction held 4 bases outside the gene matches. For the CDR3, the DNA is TGTGCCAGCAGTTTATCGGGCGGGAGGAACTACGAGCAGTACTTC. Its protein is CASSLSGGRNYEQYF.

This chain connects TRBV5-4 to TRBJ2-7; D remains unclear. Looked up from germline, CDR1 is SGHNT and CDR2 is YYREEE (reference sequence). The CDR3 totals 13 residues. Trimming took off 3 bases at V and 2 bases at J, with 9 bases between the two ends. For the CDR3, the DNA is TGTGCCAGCAGCTCTCCGGAAACCTACGAGCAGTACTTC. Residues: CASSSPETYEQYF.

This clonotype came up many times. This chain joins TRBV28 and TRBJ2-1; TRBD2 agrees at 15 bases. This CDR3 has 18 amino acids. Germline V gene data show CDR1 as MDHEN and CDR2 as SYDVKM. Germline trimming cut 9 bases from V and 8 bases from J; bases unmatched to any gene: 17. The CDR3 loop reads CASFPPGLAGGGKDEQFF. The CDR3 DNA follows: TGTGCCAGTTTTCCCCCGGGACTAGCGGGAGGTGGGAAGGATGAGCAGTTCTTC.

This clonotype has just a few counts. The chain links TRBV30 to TRBJ1-2; 7 bases match TRBD1. V trimming: 2 bases; J trimming: 7 bases; junction bases outside the gene matches: 4. Per the germline V gene, CDR1 is GTSNPN and CDR2 is SVGIG (reference sequence). This CDR3 is built from 12 residues. CDR3: CAWSRGGSGYTF. For the CDR3, the DNA is TGTGCCTGGAGTAGAGGGGGCAGTGGCTACACCTTC.

This clonotype was seen many times. The V call is TRBV21-1, the J call TRBJ1-4; TRBD1, the table's D call, lacks a check against the DNA. TRBV21-1 is termed a pseudogene. The CDR3 is 14 residues long. The CDR3 DNA is TGTGCCAGCAGCCATGAAACAAGGGGGGAAAAACTGTTTTTT. Amino acids: CASSHETRGEKLFF.

V gene TRBV24-1 combines with J gene TRBJ2-7, with D hard to call. Germline values: CDR1 KGHDR, CDR2 SFDVKD. V lost 4 bases and J 0 bases, leaving 6 bases between the germline ends. The CDR3 extends over 13 amino acids. This CDR3 reads CATSDPLSYEQYF. The CDR3 DNA reads TGTGCCACCAGTGACCCGCTCTCCTACGAGCAGTACTTC.

In the case of this clonotype: A much larger clone is a single base away; this may be a read error. The genes are TRBV11-2 and TRBJ2-1; TRBD2 is a possible D gene (5 bases). The CDR3 loop spans 13 amino acids. Looked up from germline, CDR1 is SGHAT and CDR2 is FQNNGV. The CDR3 reads CVSSRRSGVEQFF. In DNA form, the CDR3 reads TGTGTCAGCAGCAGAAGGTCCGGGGTTGAGCAGTTCTTC.

The genes are TRBV20-1 and TRBJ2-2, with D unresolved. Germline lookup yields CDR1 DFQATT and CDR2 SNEGSKA (reference sequence). The CDR3 spans 12 residues. Deletions cut 0 bases from V and 8 bases from J, with 7 bases between. CDR3 bases: TGCAGTGCTAGAGAACTTCGGGGGGAGCTGTTTTTT. Translated, it gives CSARELRGELFF.

This clonotype has a handful of counts. This rearrangement joins TRBV20-1 to TRBJ2-3; 10 nucleotides match TRBD2. The CDR3 extends over 14 amino acids. Germline CDR1 DFQATT, CDR2 SNEGSKA (reference sequence). The J segment lost 3 bases and the V segment lost 3 bases, leaving 3 bases of the junction unmatched. The CDR3 DNA reads as TGCAGTGCTAGGAGTAGCGGGAGGACAGATACGCAGTATTTT. Its protein is CSARSSGRTDTQYF.

This clonotype was picked up a small number of times. This chain connects TRBV6-2 or TRBV6-3 to TRBJ2-7; TRBD2 might be the D (6 bases). V lost 8 bases, J lost 3 bases, and 20 bases lay in between. Germline V gene data show CDR1 as MNHEY and CDR2 as SVGEGT. The CDR3 is made up of 15 amino acids. The CDR3 DNA is TGTGCCAGCCGACCGCTGGGGCGGGGATTCTACGAGCAGTACTTC. It specifies CASRPLGRGFYEQYF.

The chain couples TRBV2 to TRBJ2-1, with D unclear. This CDR3 region has 14 residues. V lost 10 bases and J 1 base, leaving 14 bases between the germline ends. Germline V gives CDR1 SNHLY, CDR2 FYNNEI. The DNA for the CDR3 is TGTGCCACCCAAACAGAGAGGTCCTACAATGAGCAGTTCTTC. It specifies CATQTERSYNEQFF.

This clonotype occurred a few times. The CDR3 is CASSLRDRYYNEQFF. CDR3 DNA sequence: TGTGCCAGCAGTCTCCGGGACAGATACTACAATGAGCAGTTCTTC. The chain carries TRBV14 and TRBJ2-1; 7 bases line up with TRBD1. This CDR3 has 15 amino acids. Germline V gene sequence: CDR1 SGHDN, CDR2 FVKESK. J gave up 3 bases and V 6 bases, and 8 bases lay outside the gene matches.

This clonotype was observed many times. The chain is built from TRBV9 and TRBJ2-3; D unclear. Germline assignment: CDR1 SGDLS and CDR2 YYNGEE. This CDR3 is built from 15 residues. Trimming took 0 bases from V and 2 from J, leaving 10 bases between them. The CDR3 DNA reads TGTGCCAGCAGCGTAGGTACGCTTTACACAGATACGCAGTATTTT. Amino acid sequence: CASSVGTLYTDTQYF.

In this sample, this clonotype turned up a few times. The genes are TRBV28 and TRBJ2-2; D unresolved. In germline, CDR1 is MDHEN, CDR2 SYDVKM. The CDR3 is 13 amino acids. Here the CDR3 DNA reads TGTGGAAGCCAATTTTGGGACACCGGGGAGCTGTTTTTT. It translates to CGSQFWDTGELFF.

This clonotype was detected a few times. The V and J genes are TRBV12-3 or TRBV12-4 and TRBJ2-1; 10 bases are shared with TRBD2. Trimming took 10 bases from V and 6 from J; bases not matched to a gene: 15. CDR3 length: 16 amino acids. The CDR3 sequence is CATQKASGRVANEQFF. The CDR3 DNA is TGTGCCACCCAGAAGGCCAGCGGGAGGGTGGCCAATGAGCAGTTCTTC.

The chain employs TRBV6-2 or TRBV6-3 and TRBJ1-1; TRBD1 matches 9 bases. Germline V gene lookup returns CDR1 MNHEY and CDR2 SVGEGT. V lost 6 bases, J lost 2 bases, and 7 bases stayed unmatched. The CDR3 is 15 residues long. CDR3 in DNA: TGTGCCAGCAGACCACCGGGACAGGGCAACACTGAAGCTTTCTTT. Translation gives CASRPPGQGNTEAFF.

This clonotype turned up a few times. The gene calls are TRBV5-5 and TRBJ1-1; no clear D. Germline CDR1 is SGHKS and CDR2 is YYEKEE (reference sequence). The V gene lost 4 bases and the J gene lost 8 bases, with 12 bases spanning the gap. The CDR3 has 12 residues. CDR3 amino acids: CASSPPGVEAFF. Written as DNA, the CDR3 is TGTGCCAGCAGCCCACCCGGGGTAGAAGCTTTCTTT.